This TCR beta chain was sequenced in a study of T-cell reconstitution after alpha-beta-depleted transplantation in children. This CDR3 is 15 amino acids long. Germline V gene data show CDR1 as MGHDK and CDR2 as SYGVNS. V shed 5 bases and J 7 bases; nucleotides not matched to a gene: 6. This clonotype was detected a few times. Researchers prepared the TCRbeta library using unique molecular identifiers, the study reports. TCRdb ran MiXCR on the PCR reads and lists one entry per CDR3 protein. The sample lists about 580,000 distinct CDR3 sequences, 27% occurring once. This specimen was PBMCs, taken before TCRalphabeta/CD19-depleted stem cell transplant. The gene calls are TRBV25-1 and TRBJ2-1; TRBD2 matches 12 bases. The sequence was obtained from a boy in the first two years of life with Wiskott-Aldrich syndrome, due to receive a stem cell transplant. The CDR3: CASSSTSGSLNEQFF. The CDR3 coding sequence is TGTGCCAGCAGTTCGACTAGCGGGAGTCTAAATGAGCAGTTCTTC.